The rows below give T cell receptor beta chains drawn from one sample of a study of T cells in Graves' hyperthyroidism and ophthalmopathy. TCRdb called the multiplex PCR reads again in MiXCR, with one record for every CDR3 protein. The top ten clones hold roughly 7.5% of a sample with around 280,000 distinct CDR3 sequences, 13% of them seen once. The sequenced material came from blood. The source is a woman aged 25 to 39 with Graves' hyperthyroidism that later progressed to Graves' ophthalmopathy. The CDR3 runs from the conserved cysteine through the conserved F or W. The order of the fields is CDR3 DNA, CDR3 protein, D gene, V gene, clone size, J gene. A D gene is named only where the DNA matches it firmly. Clone size appears in some rows only: once, few, many, or a class for an expanded clone.

DNA: TGTGCCAGCAGCTTCCTTGGGGTCGCCGAGCAGTACTTC
CDR3: CASSFLGVAEQYF
D: NA
V: TRBV7-9
size: many
J: TRBJ2-7

DNA: TGTACCAGCAGTTTACAGGGGGATGGGAACTATGGCTACACCTTC
CDR3: CTSSLQGDGNYGYTF
D: TRBD1
V: TRBV6-1
size: NA
J: TRBJ1-2

DNA: TGCAGTGCTAGAGAAGGCAGGTCCTCGGAGACCCAGTACTTC
CDR3: CSAREGRSSETQYF
D: NA
V: TRBV20-1
size: many
J: TRBJ2-5

DNA: TGTGCCAGTACTCGAACTAACACCAATGAGCAGTTCTTC
CDR3: CASTRTNTNEQFF
D: NA
V: TRBV19
size: few
J: TRBJ2-1

DNA: TGTGCCAGCAGTTTGAGGAGCTCTATTGAGCAGTTCTTC
CDR3: CASSLRSSIEQFF
D: NA
V: TRBV27
size: few
J: TRBJ2-1

DNA: TGTGCCAGCAGCCAACGACAGGCCAGCACAGATACGCAGTATTTT
CDR3: CASSQRQASTDTQYF
D: NA
V: TRBV14
size: many
J: TRBJ2-3

DNA: TGTGCCAGCAGCTTCGGGGCTACATCCGGGGAGCTGTTTTTT
CDR3: CASSFGATSGELFF
D: NA
V: TRBV7-2
size: many
J: TRBJ2-2

DNA: TGTGCCTGGAAGACAGGGGTCAACACCGGGGAGCTGTTTTTT
CDR3: CAWKTGVNTGELFF
D: TRBD1
V: TRBV30
size: many
J: TRBJ2-2

DNA: TGTGCCAGCAGCCCTTATCCGAGCTCCTACAATGAGCAGTTCTTC
CDR3: CASSPYPSSYNEQFF
D: NA
V: TRBV7-3
size: many
J: TRBJ2-1

DNA: TGTGCCAGCAGTTTACGCCAGGCTTATAATTCACCCCTCCACTTT
CDR3: CASSLRQAYNSPLHF
D: NA
V: TRBV28
size: many
J: TRBJ1-6

DNA: TGTGCCAGCAGTTCAGGGGGGGGCGCGGACTATGGCTACACCTTC
CDR3: CASSSGGGADYGYTF
D: TRBD1
V: TRBV27
size: many
J: TRBJ1-2

DNA: TGTGCCAGCAGTCGTACAGGGTATGTGGGAGATACGCAGTATTTT
CDR3: CASSRTGYVGDTQYF
D: NA
V: TRBV9
size: NA
J: TRBJ2-3

DNA: TGTGCCAGCACCAACTCCGGGACAGGGAAGAGCGGGTATGGCTACACCTTC
CDR3: CASTNSGTGKSGYGYTF
D: TRBD1
V: TRBV28
size: many
J: TRBJ1-2

DNA: TGTGCCAGCATCCCCGCGGGACGGTCCTCTGGAAACACCATATATTTT
CDR3: CASIPAGRSSGNTIYF
D: NA
V: TRBV2
size: NA
J: TRBJ1-3

DNA: TGCGCCAGCAGCTTGGAGGCTAGCGGGAGGACAGAGCAGTTCTTC
CDR3: CASSLEASGRTEQFF
D: TRBD2
V: TRBV5-1
size: many
J: TRBJ2-1

DNA: TGTGCCAGCAGCTTAAGCAAGGTCGGGACTGAAGCTTTCTTT
CDR3: CASSLSKVGTEAFF
D: NA
V: TRBV11-2
size: many
J: TRBJ1-1

DNA: TGTGCCAGCAGCTTTACCAGGGCATCCTACGAGCAGTACTTC
CDR3: CASSFTRASYEQYF
D: NA
V: TRBV7-2
size: many
J: TRBJ2-7

DNA: TGCGCCAGCAGACGGGGACTAGCAGATGAGCAGTTCTTC
CDR3: CASRRGLADEQFF
D: TRBD2
V: TRBV4-1
size: few
J: TRBJ2-1

DNA: TGTGCCAGCAGCCAAGATCTTACCGGCTCGGGAAATCAGCCCCAGCATTTT
CDR3: CASSQDLTGSGNQPQHF
D: NA
V: TRBV3-1
size: many
J: TRBJ1-5

DNA: TGCAGCGTTGTGGCAGGCGACCGCTACGAGCAGTACTTC
CDR3: CSVVAGDRYEQYF
D: NA
V: TRBV29-1
size: many
J: TRBJ2-7

DNA: TGCGCCAGCAGCCAAGATTACGGGGACAGGGGTTTTTACGAGCAGTACTTC
CDR3: CASSQDYGDRGFYEQYF
D: TRBD1
V: TRBV4-3
size: NA
J: TRBJ2-7

DNA: TGTGCCAGCAGCCCTAGCGCCATGTGGGGAGATGAAAAACTGTTTTTT
CDR3: CASSPSAMWGDEKLFF
D: NA
V: TRBV9
size: NA
J: TRBJ1-4

DNA: TGTGCCATCAGCGAACCGACAGCCTCACCCTACGAGCAGTACTTC
CDR3: CAISEPTASPYEQYF
D: NA
V: TRBV10-3
size: many
J: TRBJ2-7

DNA: TGTGCCAGCGGTAGGTCGGACACTGAAGCTTTCTTT
CDR3: CASGRSDTEAFF
D: NA
V: TRBV28
size: few
J: TRBJ1-1

DNA: TGTGCCAGCAGTGAGACCGACAGGAATACGCAGTATTTT
CDR3: CASSETDRNTQYF
D: NA
V: TRBV6-1
size: once
J: TRBJ2-3

DNA: TGTGCCAGCAGCTTGGGGACAGGGGGGAGCACAGATACGCAGTATTTT
CDR3: CASSLGTGGSTDTQYF
D: TRBD1
V: TRBV5-6
size: NA
J: TRBJ2-3

DNA: TGTGCCAGCAGCCCGGTACCCGTCTCCTACAATGAGCAGTTCTTC
CDR3: CASSPVPVSYNEQFF
D: NA
V: TRBV7-2
size: many
J: TRBJ2-1

DNA: TGTGCCAGCAGCTTGGAGGGCACCTGGAACACTGAAGCTTTCTTT
CDR3: CASSLEGTWNTEAFF
D: NA
V: TRBV5-6
size: many
J: TRBJ1-1

DNA: TGTGCCAGCAGCTTATCGGAGGGGCTATATGGCTACACCTTC
CDR3: CASSLSEGLYGYTF
D: NA
V: TRBV7-9
size: few
J: TRBJ1-2

DNA: TGTGCCAGCAGCCAAAAACTGCGGGAGGGAGCCTACGAGCAGTACTTC
CDR3: CASSQKLREGAYEQYF
D: TRBD2
V: TRBV4-2
size: few
J: TRBJ2-7

DNA: TGTGCCAGCAGTTCGACCCTGAACATGTACGAGCAGTACTTC
CDR3: CASSSTLNMYEQYF
D: NA
V: TRBV28
size: many
J: TRBJ2-7